These T cell receptor beta chains were read from a single sample in a study of CD8 T cells in ankylosing spondylitis. TCRdb independently ran MiXCR on the 5' RACE reads; one entry per CDR3 protein. Seen here are about 190,000 distinct CDR3 sequences, approximately 13% observed once, and the top ten hold 8% to 13%. The sequencing sample was made of blood, either unsorted or a sorted T cell fraction (not recorded which). The receptors were gathered from a female donor with ankylosing spondylitis or in good health (not recorded which). The CDR3 runs from the conserved cysteine through the conserved F or W. Each record gives: clone size, J gene, D gene, CDR3 length, V gene, CDR3 protein, CDR3 DNA. A D gene is named only where the DNA matches it firmly. Size tells how often a clone was seen (once, few, many) or the class of an expanded clone, and some rows leave it out.

clone_size: many; j_call: TRBJ1-4; d_call: .; cdr3_length: 15; v_call: TRBV7-9; cdr3_aa: CASSPLDLINEKLFF; cdr3_nt: TGTGCCAGCAGCCCCCTCGACCTGATTAATGAAAAACTGTTTTTT
clone_size: few; j_call: TRBJ2-7; d_call: TRBD1; cdr3_length: 11; v_call: TRBV28; cdr3_aa: CATHRGYEQYF; cdr3_nt: TGTGCCACTCACAGGGGTTACGAGCAGTACTTC
clone_size: few; j_call: TRBJ2-1; d_call: .; cdr3_length: 15; v_call: TRBV11-2; cdr3_aa: CASSRVGPSYNEQFF; cdr3_nt: TGTGCCAGCAGCCGAGTGGGACCCTCCTACAATGAGCAGTTCTTC
clone_size: many; j_call: TRBJ2-7; d_call: .; cdr3_length: 16; v_call: TRBV9; cdr3_aa: CASSVSSKGRPYEQYF; cdr3_nt: TGTGCCAGCAGCGTATCGTCCAAAGGGCGTCCCTACGAGCAGTACTTC
clone_size: few; j_call: TRBJ2-1; d_call: .; cdr3_length: 16; v_call: TRBV10-3; cdr3_aa: CAISESKLRAVNEQFF; cdr3_nt: TGTGCCATCAGTGAGTCGAAGTTACGGGCGGTCAATGAGCAGTTCTTC
clone_size: many; j_call: TRBJ1-2; d_call: .; cdr3_length: 15; v_call: TRBV11-2; cdr3_aa: CASSLQDTLSGGYTF; cdr3_nt: TGTGCCAGCAGCTTACAGGACACCCTTTCGGGTGGCTACACCTTC
clone_size: many; j_call: TRBJ1-4; d_call: .; cdr3_length: 13; v_call: TRBV12-3/TRBV12-4; cdr3_aa: CASSLATDEKLFF; cdr3_nt: TGTGCCAGCAGTTTGGCAACGGATGAAAAACTGTTTTTT
clone_size: few; j_call: TRBJ2-7; d_call: .; cdr3_length: 17; v_call: TRBV11-2; cdr3_aa: CASSLRGVGPSSYEQYF; cdr3_nt: TGTGCCAGCAGCTTAAGGGGTGTGGGACCGAGCTCCTACGAGCAGTACTTC
clone_size: many; j_call: TRBJ1-5; d_call: TRBD1; cdr3_length: 15; v_call: TRBV5-5; cdr3_aa: CASSFTGDYNQPQHF; cdr3_nt: TGTGCCAGCAGCTTCACAGGGGACTACAATCAGCCCCAGCATTTT
clone_size: few; j_call: TRBJ1-2; d_call: .; cdr3_length: 15; v_call: TRBV4-2; cdr3_aa: CASSQESGPSGGYTF; cdr3_nt: TGTGCCAGCAGCCAAGAGTCGGGGCCCTCGGGCGGCTACACCTTC
clone_size: .; j_call: TRBJ1-1; d_call: .; cdr3_length: 13; v_call: TRBV6-1; cdr3_aa: CASSEYMNTEAFF; cdr3_nt: TGTGCCAGCAGTGAATACATGAACACTGAAGCTTTCTTT
clone_size: many; j_call: TRBJ1-5; d_call: .; cdr3_length: 14; v_call: TRBV9; cdr3_aa: CASSVDLEDQPQHF; cdr3_nt: TGTGCCAGCAGCGTAGACCTTGAAGATCAGCCCCAGCATTTT
clone_size: .; j_call: TRBJ2-1; d_call: TRBD2; cdr3_length: 18; v_call: TRBV5-1; cdr3_aa: CASTFGGRGGREYNEQFF; cdr3_nt: TGCGCCAGCACCTTTGGGGGGAGGGGTGGGAGAGAGTACAATGAGCAGTTCTTC
clone_size: many; j_call: TRBJ2-7; d_call: TRBD2; cdr3_length: 15; v_call: TRBV7-9; cdr3_aa: CASSPPWAGGYEQYF; cdr3_nt: TGTGCCAGCAGTCCACCGTGGGCGGGAGGTTACGAGCAGTACTTC
clone_size: many; j_call: TRBJ1-1; d_call: .; cdr3_length: 15; v_call: TRBV7-2; cdr3_aa: CASSPRFGMNTEAFF; cdr3_nt: TGTGCCAGCAGCCCGCGCTTTGGCATGAACACTGAAGCTTTCTTT
clone_size: many; j_call: TRBJ2-3; d_call: .; cdr3_length: 15; v_call: TRBV7-9; cdr3_aa: CASSAGLKSTDTQYF; cdr3_nt: TGTGCCAGCAGCGCAGGACTCAAAAGCACAGATACGCAGTATTTT
clone_size: .; j_call: TRBJ2-2; d_call: .; cdr3_length: 13; v_call: TRBV6-5; cdr3_aa: CASSYLRVGELFF; cdr3_nt: TGTGCCAGCAGTTACTTGCGGGTCGGGGAGCTGTTTTTT
clone_size: few; j_call: TRBJ2-1; d_call: .; cdr3_length: 16; v_call: TRBV18; cdr3_aa: CASSPGLGTLYNEQFF; cdr3_nt: TGTGCCAGCTCGCCGGGTTTGGGGACCCTTTACAATGAGCAGTTCTTC
clone_size: few; j_call: TRBJ2-1; d_call: TRBD2; cdr3_length: 14; v_call: TRBV6-2/TRBV6-3; cdr3_aa: CASSGTSGSWSQFF; cdr3_nt: TGTGCCAGCAGCGGGACTAGCGGGTCTTGGTCTCAGTTCTTC
clone_size: .; j_call: TRBJ2-1; d_call: TRBD2; cdr3_length: 17; v_call: TRBV5-1; cdr3_aa: CASSVVLAGASYNEQFF; cdr3_nt: TGCGCCAGCAGCGTAGTACTAGCGGGAGCCTCCTACAATGAGCAGTTCTTC
clone_size: many; j_call: TRBJ1-2; d_call: TRBD1; cdr3_length: 14; v_call: TRBV7-9; cdr3_aa: CASSLGQQNYGYTF; cdr3_nt: TGTGCCAGCAGCTTGGGACAGCAAAACTATGGCTACACCTTC
clone_size: many; j_call: TRBJ1-1; d_call: .; cdr3_length: 15; v_call: TRBV12-3/TRBV12-4; cdr3_aa: CASSIEGARNTEAFF; cdr3_nt: TGTGCCAGCAGCATAGAGGGTGCCAGGAACACTGAAGCTTTCTTT
clone_size: few; j_call: TRBJ2-1; d_call: .; cdr3_length: 15; v_call: TRBV5-1; cdr3_aa: CASSHSPPTGNEQFF; cdr3_nt: TGCGCCAGCAGCCACAGTCCACCAACGGGCAATGAGCAGTTCTTC
clone_size: few; j_call: TRBJ1-2; d_call: .; cdr3_length: 13; v_call: TRBV5-1; cdr3_aa: CASSLLGNYGYTF; cdr3_nt: TGCGCCAGCAGCTTGTTGGGTAACTATGGCTACACCTTC
clone_size: .; j_call: TRBJ1-5; d_call: .; cdr3_length: 15; v_call: TRBV28; cdr3_aa: CASTSGGAVNQPQHF; cdr3_nt: TGTGCCAGCACCTCGGGGGGCGCGGTCAATCAGCCCCAGCATTTT
clone_size: many; j_call: TRBJ2-5; d_call: .; cdr3_length: 15; v_call: TRBV5-4; cdr3_aa: CASTLTAEYQETQYF; cdr3_nt: TGTGCCAGCACCCTTACGGCGGAGTACCAAGAGACCCAGTACTTC
clone_size: .; j_call: TRBJ2-7; d_call: .; cdr3_length: 16; v_call: TRBV10-3; cdr3_aa: CAISEGGGGSSYEQYF; cdr3_nt: TGTGCCATCAGTGAGGGGGGAGGGGGAAGCTCCTACGAGCAGTACTTC
clone_size: many; j_call: TRBJ2-3; d_call: TRBD2; cdr3_length: 17; v_call: TRBV12-3/TRBV12-4; cdr3_aa: CASSSLTRREGTDTQYF; cdr3_nt: TGTGCCAGCAGTTCCCTCACGAGGCGGGAGGGAACAGATACGCAGTATTTT
clone_size: many; j_call: TRBJ2-3; d_call: .; cdr3_length: 16; v_call: TRBV11-2; cdr3_aa: CASSLWGRASTDTQYF; cdr3_nt: TGTGCCAGCAGCTTATGGGGCAGGGCTAGCACAGATACGCAGTATTTT
clone_size: few; j_call: TRBJ2-1; d_call: .; cdr3_length: 15; v_call: TRBV24-1; cdr3_aa: CATSDPGRLYNEQFF; cdr3_nt: TGTGCCACCAGTGATCCGGGGCGCCTATACAATGAGCAGTTCTTC
clone_size: many; j_call: TRBJ1-2; d_call: .; cdr3_length: 14; v_call: TRBV20-1; cdr3_aa: CSAGGGQTNYGYTF; cdr3_nt: TGCAGTGCGGGCGGGGGGCAAACTAACTATGGCTACACCTTC
clone_size: many; j_call: TRBJ2-3; d_call: .; cdr3_length: 12; v_call: TRBV4-3; cdr3_aa: CASSHSGDTQYF; cdr3_nt: TGCGCCAGCAGCCATAGCGGAGATACGCAGTATTTT
clone_size: few; j_call: TRBJ2-6; d_call: TRBD1; cdr3_length: 17; v_call: TRBV10-3; cdr3_aa: CAITADRVSSGANVLTF; cdr3_nt: TGTGCCATCACTGCGGACAGGGTCTCATCTGGGGCCAACGTCCTGACTTTC
clone_size: many; j_call: TRBJ2-1; d_call: TRBD2; cdr3_length: 18; v_call: TRBV27; cdr3_aa: CASSMGGAAGVKYNEQFF; cdr3_nt: TGTGCCAGCAGTATGGGGGGGGCAGCGGGAGTGAAATACAATGAGCAGTTCTTC
clone_size: .; j_call: TRBJ2-7; d_call: TRBD1; cdr3_length: 13; v_call: TRBV7-9; cdr3_aa: CASSWDSVHEQYF; cdr3_nt: TGTGCCAGCAGCTGGGACAGCGTGCACGAGCAGTACTTC
clone_size: few; j_call: TRBJ1-4; d_call: TRBD1; cdr3_length: 14; v_call: TRBV5-1; cdr3_aa: CASSGDSLAEKLFF; cdr3_nt: TGCGCCAGCAGTGGGGACAGCCTCGCTGAAAAACTGTTTTTT
clone_size: .; j_call: TRBJ2-1; d_call: TRBD2; cdr3_length: 16; v_call: TRBV7-9; cdr3_aa: CASSKGLAGGWNEQFF; cdr3_nt: TGTGCCAGCAGCAAAGGACTAGCGGGAGGTTGGAATGAGCAGTTCTTC
clone_size: many; j_call: TRBJ1-5; d_call: .; cdr3_length: 13; v_call: TRBV28; cdr3_aa: CASSLFLNQPQHF; cdr3_nt: TGTGCCAGCAGTTTGTTCCTAAATCAGCCCCAGCATTTT
clone_size: .; j_call: TRBJ1-2; d_call: .; cdr3_length: 16; v_call: TRBV12-3/TRBV12-4; cdr3_aa: CASSSGGMRQHYGYTF; cdr3_nt: TGTGCCAGCAGTTCGGGCGGTATGAGGCAACACTATGGCTACACCTTC
clone_size: many; j_call: TRBJ1-5; d_call: .; cdr3_length: 12; v_call: TRBV3-1; cdr3_aa: CASSLDAGPQHF; cdr3_nt: TGTGCCAGCAGCCTTGACGCAGGGCCCCAGCATTTT
clone_size: many; j_call: TRBJ1-6; d_call: .; cdr3_length: 14; v_call: TRBV27; cdr3_aa: CASSSRTVNSPLHF; cdr3_nt: TGTGCCAGCAGTTCTCGGACAGTTAATTCACCCCTCCACTTT
clone_size: .; j_call: TRBJ2-2; d_call: .; cdr3_length: 15; v_call: TRBV5-1; cdr3_aa: CASSVLGDGTGELFF; cdr3_nt: TGCGCCAGCAGCGTCTTAGGGGATGGCACCGGGGAGCTGTTTTTT
clone_size: few; j_call: TRBJ2-2; d_call: TRBD2; cdr3_length: 13; v_call: TRBV12-3/TRBV12-4; cdr3_aa: CASSRLAPGELFF; cdr3_nt: TGTGCCAGCAGCAGACTAGCACCCGGGGAGCTGTTTTTT
clone_size: many; j_call: TRBJ2-1; d_call: TRBD2; cdr3_length: 15; v_call: TRBV6-4; cdr3_aa: CASSPTSGEGHEQFF; cdr3_nt: TGTGCCAGCAGTCCGACTAGCGGAGAGGGTCATGAGCAGTTCTTC
clone_size: few; j_call: TRBJ1-5; d_call: .; cdr3_length: 17; v_call: TRBV18; cdr3_aa: CASSPVGTQRSNQPQHF; cdr3_nt: TGTGCCAGCTCACCAGTGGGGACCCAAAGGAGCAATCAGCCCCAGCATTTT
clone_size: few; j_call: TRBJ2-7; d_call: .; cdr3_length: 14; v_call: TRBV29-1; cdr3_aa: CSVEAGEFPYEQYF; cdr3_nt: TGCAGCGTTGAAGCGGGAGAGTTCCCCTACGAGCAGTACTTC
clone_size: .; j_call: TRBJ2-7; d_call: .; cdr3_length: 17; v_call: TRBV6-4; cdr3_aa: CASSDSPRDRSSYEQYF; cdr3_nt: TGTGCCAGCAGTGACTCCCCCCGGGACCGGAGCTCCTACGAGCAGTACTTC
clone_size: few; j_call: TRBJ2-2; d_call: .; cdr3_length: 20; v_call: TRBV11-1; cdr3_aa: CATLSLSGPIPRTNTGELFF; cdr3_nt: TGTGCCACCCTCAGCCTTAGCGGACCAATACCCCGGACGAACACCGGGGAGCTGTTTTTT
clone_size: many; j_call: TRBJ1-1; d_call: TRBD1; cdr3_length: 13; v_call: TRBV12-3/TRBV12-4; cdr3_aa: CASSGGTAIEAFF; cdr3_nt: TGTGCCAGCAGTGGGGGGACAGCGATTGAAGCTTTCTTT
clone_size: few; j_call: TRBJ2-5; d_call: TRBD2; cdr3_length: 17; v_call: TRBV20-1; cdr3_aa: CSARDSRGGREGETQYF; cdr3_nt: TGCAGTGCTAGAGATTCGAGAGGCGGGAGGGAGGGGGAGACCCAGTACTTC
clone_size: many; j_call: TRBJ1-5; d_call: TRBD1; cdr3_length: 15; v_call: TRBV5-1; cdr3_aa: CASSLTGTGDQPQHF; cdr3_nt: TGCGCCAGCAGCTTGACCGGGACAGGGGATCAGCCCCAGCATTTT
clone_size: .; j_call: TRBJ2-3; d_call: TRBD2; cdr3_length: 17; v_call: TRBV5-6; cdr3_aa: CASSLKFLAGGSDTQYF; cdr3_nt: TGTGCCAGCAGCTTGAAGTTTCTGGCGGGAGGATCGGATACGCAGTATTTT
clone_size: many; j_call: TRBJ2-7; d_call: .; cdr3_length: 12; v_call: TRBV10-3; cdr3_aa: CAISESAGEQYF; cdr3_nt: TGTGCCATCAGTGAGTCGGCGGGCGAGCAGTACTTC
clone_size: few; j_call: TRBJ1-2; d_call: .; cdr3_length: 16; v_call: TRBV20-1; cdr3_aa: CSAHRLLDGYNYGYTF; cdr3_nt: TGCAGTGCGCACAGATTATTGGACGGATACAACTATGGCTACACCTTC
clone_size: few; j_call: TRBJ1-6; d_call: .; cdr3_length: 16; v_call: TRBV5-5; cdr3_aa: CASSLGPSSYNSPLHF; cdr3_nt: TGTGCCAGCAGCTTAGGGCCGAGCTCCTATAATTCACCCCTCCACTTT
clone_size: .; j_call: TRBJ1-6; d_call: .; cdr3_length: 16; v_call: TRBV6-2/TRBV6-3; cdr3_aa: CASSYGEAQTRRPLHF; cdr3_nt: TGTGCCAGCAGTTACGGAGAAGCCCAGACGCGACGGCCCCTCCACTTT
clone_size: .; j_call: TRBJ2-6; d_call: .; cdr3_length: 13; v_call: TRBV29-1; cdr3_aa: CSVDSSGANVLTF; cdr3_nt: TGCAGCGTGGACAGCTCTGGGGCCAACGTCCTGACTTTC